These 18 T cell receptor beta chains were all obtained from the same sample, sequenced in a study of spatial heterogeneity in lung cancer. TCRdb recomputed calls from the 5' RACE reads with MiXCR, one row per CDR3 protein. The top ten hold around 7.4% of the sample, which has 20,000 to 25,000 distinct CDR3 sequences, about 4.6% seen once. Time point: sample taken at primary tumor resection. Material: PBMCs, obtained at surgery. Receptors were obtained from a male donor with early-stage non-small cell lung cancer.

This clonotype came up many times. The V call is TRBV10-3, the J call TRBJ1-2; possibly TRBD1 for D (6 bases). In germline, CDR1 is ENHRY, CDR2 SYGVKD. Trimming cost V 3 bases and J 8 bases, with 16 bases left between them. The CDR3 totals 14 residues. Here the CDR3 DNA reads TGTGCCATCAGTGAAGGGATGGGGGCGGAGGGCTACACCTTC. Encoded protein: CAISEGMGAEGYTF.

This clonotype was seen a few times. One junction end does not reproduce the germline sequence, and a read error may be involved. The chain is built from TRBV10-2 and TRBJ1-4; D is perhaps TRBD1 (5 bases). The germline V gene encodes CDR1 WSHSY and CDR2 SAAADI. This CDR3 is 12 amino acids long. CDR3 amino acids: CASRDSNGKLFF. CDR3 in DNA: TGCGCCAGCCGGGACTCGAATGGAAAACTGTTTTTT.

This clonotype showed up many times. The V and J genes are TRBV2 and TRBJ2-3; D unclear. Germline V gene sequence: CDR1 SNHLY, CDR2 FYNNEI. Trimming removed 6 bases at V and 0 bases at J, with 7 bases between. The CDR3 is made up of 13 amino acids. The CDR3 loop reads CASRLTSTDTQYF. CDR3 sequence (DNA): TGTGCCAGCAGACTAACTAGCACAGATACGCAGTATTTT.

This clonotype was counted at least ten times. V gene TRBV12-3 or TRBV12-4 combines with J gene TRBJ2-3; 12 bases match TRBD2. Germline trimming cut 3 bases from V and 0 bases from J; bases unmatched to any gene: 4. The CDR3 runs 17 residues. CDR3 amino acids: CASSFPGTSGSTDTQYF. In DNA, the CDR3 is TGTGCCAGCAGTTTCCCAGGGACTAGCGGGAGCACAGATACGCAGTATTTT.

This clonotype was observed many times. The rearrangement joins TRBV3-1 to TRBJ1-1; no definite D call. From germline, CDR1 is LGHDT and CDR2 YNNKEL (reference sequence). V lost 1 base and J 11 bases, leaving 14 bases between the germline ends. CDR3 length: 13 residues. CDR3 in DNA: TGTGCCAGCAGCCAAGTCTTTAAGGAGAGTGCTTTCTTT. It is translated as CASSQVFKESAFF.

The CDR3: CSANSGNYGYTF. Written as DNA, the CDR3 is TGCAGTGCTAACTCAGGGAACTATGGCTACACCTTC. This sequence joins TRBV20-1 and TRBJ1-2, with a tentative D call TRBD1 (5 bases). This CDR3 spans 12 amino acids. Looked up from germline, CDR1 is DFQATT and CDR2 is SNEGSKA (reference sequence). V was cut by 4 bases and J by 2 bases, with 8 bases left in between.

At least ten counts were recorded for this clonotype. Here the CDR3 reads CASSLAKGEGQPQHF. DNA of the CDR3: TGTGCCAGCAGCTTAGCGAAGGGGGAGGGACAGCCCCAGCATTTT. The V and J genes are TRBV7-9 and TRBJ1-5, with TRBD1 as a possible D gene (6 bases). CDR1 SEHNR and CDR2 FQNEAQ come from the germline V gene (reference sequence). Trimming stripped 0 bases from V and 7 bases from J, with 13 bases between. The CDR3 spans 15 residues.

This clonotype was observed at least ten times. The rearrangement joins TRBV7-3 to TRBJ1-1; a weak D match, TRBD1 (5 bases). With 4 bases removed from V and 4 bases from J, the gap between germline ends came to 13 bases. The CDR3 covers 14 residues. Per the germline V gene, CDR1 is SGHTA and CDR2 is FQGTGA. CDR3 DNA: TGTGCCAGCAGCTCCCAGGGAAGTTCCACTGAAGCTTTCTTT. Protein sequence: CASSSQGSSTEAFF. Variable domain in full (rest from reference TRBV7-3 and TRBJ1-1): GAGVSQTPSNKVTEKGKYVELRCDPISGHTALYWYRQSLGQGPEFLIYFQGTGAADDSGLPNDRFFAVRPEGSVSTLKIQRTERGDSAVYLCASSSQGSSTEAFFGQGTRLTVV.

In its sample, this clonotype was seen many times. The chain employs TRBV7-9 and TRBJ2-5; the D gene is possibly TRBD1 (5 bases). The length of the CDR3 is 15 residues. V was trimmed by 2 bases and J by 0 bases, leaving 10 bases between them. Germline V gene data show CDR1 as SEHNR and CDR2 as FQNEAQ (reference sequence). The chain's CDR3 is CASSLMDNYQETQYF. CDR3 sequence (DNA): TGTGCCAGCAGCTTAATGGACAACTACCAAGAGACCCAGTACTTC.

This clonotype was detected ten times or more. The CDR3 protein is CASSLGGQRTSGNTIYF. CDR3 coding DNA: TGTGCCAGCAGTTTAGGTGGACAGCGAACCTCTGGAAACACCATATATTTT. The gene calls are TRBV28 and TRBJ1-3; D is perhaps TRBD1 (6 bases). V lost 2 bases, J lost 0 bases, and 14 bases lay in between. This CDR3 is built from 17 residues. The germline gives CDR1 MDHEN, CDR2 SYDVKM. Combining the CDR3 with reference TRBV28 and TRBJ1-3 gives the whole variable domain DVKVTQSSRYLVKRTGEKVFLECVQDMDHENMFWYRQDPGLGLRLIYFSYDVKMKEKGDIPEGYSVSREKKERFSLILESASTNQTSMYLCASSLGGQRTSGNTIYFGEGSWLTVV.

In its sample, this clonotype was seen many times. The rearrangement links TRBV9 to TRBJ2-7, with D possibly being TRBD1 or TRBD2 (5 bases each). This CDR3 is 14 amino acids long. Germline-derived CDR1 and CDR2 are SGDLS and YYNGEE. With 4 bases removed from V and 4 bases from J, the gap between germline ends came to 15 bases. CDR3 in DNA: TGTGCCAGCAGCACCCTCACCGAGGGGTACGAGCAGTACTTC. This codes for CASSTLTEGYEQYF.

This clonotype was seen ten or more times. V is TRBV6-2 or TRBV6-3 and J is TRBJ2-1, with 7 bases aligning to TRBD1. The ends lost 2 bases at V and 7 bases at J; junction bases unmatched: 2. The CDR3 is 13 amino acids. Germline loops: CDR1 MNHEY, CDR2 SVGEGT. CDR3 loop: CASSYPGGNEQFF. The CDR3 DNA reads TGTGCCAGCAGTTACCCAGGGGGAAATGAGCAGTTCTTC.

This clonotype was found many times. The V call is TRBV29-1, the J call TRBJ2-2; TRBD1 matches at 11 bases. The CDR3 covers 15 residues. The V gene's germline CDR1 is SQVTM and CDR2 ANQGSEA. The V and J ends lost 6 bases and 6 bases, in that order; junction bases with no gene match: 9. The CDR3 nucleotides read TGCAGCGTGGTGGACAGGGGGCTTGATTCCGGGGAGCTGTTTTTT. Its translation: CSVVDRGLDSGELFF.

This clonotype was seen many times. The gene calls are TRBV4-3 and TRBJ1-1; D is perhaps TRBD1 (5 bases). V lost 0 bases and J lost 0, with 8 bases in between. Germline V gives CDR1 LGHNA, CDR2 YSLEER. This CDR3 spans 15 amino acids. This CDR3 is CASSQEGRVNTEAFF. DNA of the CDR3: TGCGCCAGCAGCCAAGAGGGCAGGGTGAACACTGAAGCTTTCTTT.

This clonotype is labeled medium-sized. This chain links TRBV13 with TRBJ2-7, with 8 nucleotides matching TRBD1. V dropped 5 bases and J dropped 6; count of bases not matched to a gene: 12. CDR3 length: 15 residues. Germline values: CDR1 PRHDT, CDR2 FYEKMQ (reference sequence). The CDR3 protein is CASSQRTGLWSEQYF. In DNA, the CDR3 is TGTGCCAGCAGCCAAAGGACAGGGCTCTGGAGCGAGCAGTACTTC.

In its sample, this clonotype was seen many times. V and J are TRBV10-3 and TRBJ1-1, with 9 bases identical to TRBD1. This CDR3 has 14 amino acids. V lost 6 bases to trimming and J lost 3 bases; unmatched junction nucleotides: 5. From germline, CDR1 is ENHRY and CDR2 SYGVKD. In DNA form, the CDR3 reads TGTGCCATCAGGGGACAGGGATGGGACACTGAAGCTTTCTTT. Protein sequence: CAIRGQGWDTEAFF.

This clonotype was recorded at least ten times. The chain recombines TRBV18 with TRBJ1-3, with D maybe TRBD1 (5 bases). Germline CDR1 is KGHSH and CDR2 is LQKENI. This CDR3 has 15 residues. Deletions cut 2 bases from V and 0 bases from J, with 8 bases between. CDR3 in DNA: TGTGCCAGCTCACCAACGGGGGTCTCTGGAAACACCATATATTTT. Translating gives CASSPTGVSGNTIYF. The full variable domain, rest sourced from reference TRBV18 and TRBJ1-3, is NAGVMQNPRHLVRRRGQEARLRCSPMKGHSHVYWYRQLPEEGLKFMVYLQKENIIDESGMPKERFSAEFPKEGPSILRIQQVVRGDSAAYFCASSPTGVSGNTIYFGEGSWLTVV.

The table lists this clonotype with many counts. V usage is TRBV5-6 and J usage is TRBJ2-1, with a possible D match to TRBD2 (5 bases). Between the trimmed V and J ends, which lost 7 bases and 8 bases, there was a span of 13 bases. CDR1 SGHDT and CDR2 YYEEEE come from the germline V gene. The CDR3 consists of 12 residues. The CDR3 is CASRVLRDEQFF. In nucleotides, the CDR3 is TGTGCCAGCCGGGTTTTGAGGGATGAGCAGTTCTTC.